A selection of T cell receptor beta chains follows, all from one sample in a study of T cell clonotyping in hematopoietic cell transplantation. TCRdb's table, derived via immunoSEQ multiplex PCR, lists solely in-frame clones and lacks some. The profile shows approximately 12,000 clones, around 68% of them singletons. Sample: peripheral blood mononuclear cells, taken 180 days after allogeneic stem cell transplant. Every receptor here comes from a male patient between 55 and 70 years old who had an allogeneic stem cell transplant from an unrelated donor, so the T cells may come from the graft donor. Some clones in this sample may be carry-over from other donors' samples. Each CDR3 is given with its conserved first and last residue. Each record gives: V gene, CDR3 length, clone size, D gene, J gene, CDR3 protein, CDR3 DNA. D genes are given only for firm matches. Rows may omit the clone size; those that give it use once, few, many or a size class.

V: TRBV5-8; length: 15; size: few; D: TRBD1; J: TRBJ1-6; CDR3: CASSRRDRRESPLHF; DNA: TGTGCCAGCAGCCGGAGGGACAGGCGGGAGTCACCCCTCCACTTT
V: TRBV9; length: 15; size: once; D: TRBD2; J: TRBJ2-7; CDR3: CASSPSGRGSYEQYF; DNA: TGTGCCAGCAGCCCTAGCGGGAGGGGGTCGTACGAGCAGTACTTC
V: TRBV19; length: 15; size: .; D: TRBD1; J: TRBJ1-2; CDR3: CASNHDAGQRDGYTF; DNA: TGTGCCAGTAACCACGACGCGGGACAGAGAGACGGCTACACCTTC
V: TRBV9; length: 15; size: .; D: .; J: TRBJ1-2; CDR3: CASSVVEDSSYGYTF; DNA: TGTGCCAGCAGCGTAGTTGAAGATTCCAGCTATGGCTACACCTTC
V: TRBV14; length: 15; size: .; D: .; J: TRBJ2-3; CDR3: CASSQGQGSTDTQYF; DNA: TGTGCCAGCAGCCAAGGTCAGGGCAGTACAGATACGCAGTATTTT
V: TRBV6-1; length: 13; size: .; D: .; J: TRBJ1-6; CDR3: CASSESAAPPLHF; DNA: TGTGCCAGCAGTGAGTCGGCGGCGCCACCCCTCCACTTT
V: TRBV13; length: 16; size: few; D: TRBD2; J: TRBJ2-5; CDR3: CASSRRKGGGAETQYF; DNA: TGTGCCAGCAGCCGCAGGAAGGGCGGGGGGGCCGAGACCCAGTACTTC
V: TRBV7-9; length: 14; size: .; D: TRBD1; J: TRBJ1-1; CDR3: CASSYGQGITEAFF; DNA: TGTGCCAGCAGCTACGGACAGGGGATCACTGAAGCTTTCTTT
V: TRBV4-1; length: 14; size: .; D: .; J: TRBJ2-7; CDR3: CASSIEGMVGEQYF; DNA: TGCGCCAGCAGCATCGAGGGGATGGTGGGCGAGCAGTACTTC
V: TRBV6-5; length: 12; size: few; D: .; J: TRBJ1-4; CDR3: CASSEKSEKLFF; DNA: TGTGCCAGCAGCGAAAAAAGTGAAAAACTGTTTTTT
V: TRBV4-2; length: 19; size: .; D: .; J: TRBJ2-7; CDR3: CASSQDSLDGRKLSYEQYF; DNA: TGTGCCAGCAGCCAAGATAGTTTGGACGGTCGGAAACTGTCCTACGAGCAGTACTTC
V: TRBV19; length: 17; size: .; D: TRBD1; J: TRBJ1-5; CDR3: CASRGAGGGYSNQPQHF; DNA: TGTGCCAGTAGAGGGGCAGGGGGCGGGTATAGCAATCAGCCCCAGCATTTT
V: TRBV29-1; length: 13; size: .; D: .; J: TRBJ1-1; CDR3: CSAPEGLNTEAFF; DNA: TGCAGCGCCCCGGAGGGATTGAACACTGAAGCTTTCTTT
V: TRBV10-2; length: 15; size: .; D: TRBD2; J: TRBJ2-5; CDR3: CASSERTSGQETQYF; DNA: TGCGCCAGCAGTGAAAGAACTAGCGGCCAAGAGACCCAGTACTTC
V: TRBV19; length: 14; size: few; D: .; J: TRBJ2-4; CDR3: CASSMAAAKNIQYF; DNA: TGTGCCAGTAGTATGGCAGCGGCCAAAAACATTCAGTACTTC
V: TRBV29-1; length: 14; size: .; D: .; J: TRBJ2-7; CDR3: CSVEGVAYSYEQYF; DNA: TGCAGCGTTGAAGGGGTCGCTTACTCCTACGAGCAGTACTTC
V: TRBV29-1; length: 13; size: few; D: .; J: TRBJ1-1; CDR3: CSVEDRGGGAAFF; DNA: TGCAGCGTTGAAGATCGGGGAGGGGGAGCGGCTTTCTTT
V: TRBV30; length: 13; size: .; D: .; J: TRBJ1-6; CDR3: CAWSVDINSPLHF; DNA: TGTGCCTGGAGTGTGGATATTAATTCACCCCTCCACTTT
V: TRBV7-8; length: 16; size: once; D: .; J: TRBJ1-3; CDR3: CASSLVRPDSGNTIYF; DNA: TGTGCCAGCAGCTTAGTGAGACCCGACTCTGGAAACACCATATATTTT
V: TRBV13; length: 16; size: large; D: TRBD2; J: TRBJ2-3; CDR3: CASSSSSGGATDTQYF; DNA: TGTGCCAGCAGCTCGTCTAGCGGGGGGGCCACAGATACGCAGTATTTT
V: TRBV4-1; length: 17; size: .; D: TRBD1; J: TRBJ1-6; CDR3: CASSQKTGGSYNSPLHF; DNA: TGCGCCAGCAGCCAAAAAACAGGGGGATCCTATAATTCACCCCTCCACTTT
V: TRBV10-3; length: 13; size: .; D: .; J: TRBJ1-2; CDR3: CAITGTDNYGYTF; DNA: TGTGCCATCACCGGGACGGACAACTATGGCTACACCTTC
V: TRBV28; length: 16; size: .; D: TRBD2; J: TRBJ2-7; CDR3: CASTPGGAPLRGEQYF; DNA: TGTGCCAGCACCCCCGGGGGGGCCCCTCTTAGAGGCGAGCAGTACTTC
V: TRBV5-4; length: 14; size: .; D: .; J: TRBJ2-7; CDR3: CASSHSGLTYEQYF; DNA: TGTGCCAGCAGCCATAGCGGACTCACCTACGAGCAGTACTTC
V: TRBV20-1; length: 11; size: .; D: .; J: TRBJ2-7; CDR3: CSADQGTEQYF; DNA: TGCAGTGCCGATCAGGGGACCGAGCAGTACTTC
V: TRBV29-1; length: 10; size: .; D: .; J: TRBJ2-1; CDR3: CSVVRGEQFF; DNA: TGCAGCGTTGTGCGGGGTGAGCAGTTCTTC
V: TRBV4-2; length: 14; size: .; D: .; J: TRBJ2-7; CDR3: CASSPGALQGEQYF; DNA: TGTGCCAGCAGCCCAGGAGCCCTCCAGGGCGAGCAGTACTTC
V: TRBV27; length: 13; size: few; D: TRBD1; J: TRBJ2-7; CDR3: CASSFGTDYEQYF; DNA: TGTGCCAGCAGTTTTGGGACAGATTACGAGCAGTACTTC
V: TRBV6-5; length: 14; size: .; D: .; J: TRBJ1-2; CDR3: CASSFGRGVNGYTF; DNA: TGTGCCAGCAGTTTCGGCAGGGGTGTGAATGGCTACACCTTC
V: TRBV6-5; length: 13; size: .; D: TRBD2; J: TRBJ2-1; CDR3: CASSYGGDNEQFF; DNA: TGTGCCAGCAGTTACGGGGGGGACAATGAGCAGTTCTTC
V: TRBV27; length: 15; size: .; D: .; J: TRBJ1-2; CDR3: CASKYGDGPLYGYTF; DNA: TGTGCCAGCAAATACGGTGACGGACCACTCTATGGCTACACCTTC
V: TRBV5-4; length: 15; size: .; D: TRBD1; J: TRBJ1-2; CDR3: CASSPGQAGTYGYTF; DNA: TGTGCCAGCAGCCCCGGACAGGCGGGAACATATGGCTACACCTTC
V: TRBV4-3; length: 15; size: .; D: TRBD2; J: TRBJ2-7; CDR3: CASSQDNSGAYEQYF; DNA: TGCGCCAGCAGCCAAGATAACAGCGGGGCCTACGAGCAGTACTTC
V: TRBV11-2; length: 14; size: .; D: .; J: TRBJ1-1; CDR3: CASSFSSLNTEAFF; DNA: TGTGCCAGCAGCTTTTCCAGTTTGAACACTGAAGCTTTCTTT
V: TRBV6-1; length: 15; size: .; D: .; J: TRBJ1-5; CDR3: CASSEATGLSRPQHF; DNA: TGTGCCAGCAGTGAAGCAACGGGCCTTTCAAGGCCCCAGCATTTT
V: TRBV20-1; length: 11; size: .; D: .; J: TRBJ2-5; CDR3: CSASTQETQYF; DNA: TGCAGTGCTAGTACACAAGAGACCCAGTACTTC
V: TRBV30; length: 13; size: .; D: TRBD1; J: TRBJ1-2; CDR3: CAWSVAGGLGYTF; DNA: TGTGCCTGGAGTGTGGCAGGGGGGCTTGGCTACACCTTC
V: TRBV10-3; length: 12; size: .; D: TRBD1; J: TRBJ1-1; CDR3: CATGQGETEAFF; DNA: TGTGCCACTGGACAGGGGGAAACTGAAGCTTTCTTT
V: TRBV7-2; length: 15; size: .; D: .; J: TRBJ2-5; CDR3: CASSSSGGRQETQYF; DNA: TGTGCCAGCAGCTCCAGTGGTGGCCGTCAAGAGACCCAGTACTTC
V: TRBV7-2; length: 12; size: once; D: .; J: TRBJ2-7; CDR3: CASSSFSYEQYF; DNA: TGTGCCAGCAGCTCGTTCAGCTACGAGCAGTACTTC
V: TRBV27; length: 15; size: .; D: .; J: TRBJ1-5; CDR3: CASTAAFSGNQPQHF; DNA: TGTGCCAGCACGGCTGCTTTTTCGGGCAATCAGCCCCAGCATTTT
V: TRBV5-6; length: 15; size: once; D: TRBD1; J: TRBJ2-7; CDR3: CASSLGDRPSYGQYF; DNA: TGTGCCAGCAGCTTGGGGGACAGACCCTCCTACGGGCAGTACTTC
V: TRBV5-4; length: 15; size: .; D: .; J: TRBJ2-7; CDR3: CASSLTGQGDYEQYF; DNA: TGTGCCAGCAGCTTAACGGGCCAGGGCGACTACGAGCAGTACTTC
V: TRBV9; length: 16; size: .; D: TRBD2; J: TRBJ2-5; CDR3: CASSPGASGRGETQYF; DNA: TGTGCCAGCAGCCCTGGGGCAAGCGGGAGAGGAGAGACCCAGTACTTC
V: TRBV4-1; length: 12; size: .; D: .; J: TRBJ2-5; CDR3: CASSHPRETQYF; DNA: TGCGCCAGCAGCCATCCCCGTGAGACCCAGTACTTC
V: TRBV4-1; length: 16; size: .; D: TRBD1; J: TRBJ1-1; CDR3: CASSQVGTGDHTEAFF; DNA: TGCGCCAGCAGCCAAGTCGGGACAGGGGATCACACTGAAGCTTTCTTT
V: TRBV6-5; length: 15; size: .; D: .; J: TRBJ2-7; CDR3: CASSIRQVQSYEQYF; DNA: TGTGCCAGCAGTATTCGACAGGTTCAAAGCTACGAGCAGTACTTC
V: TRBV2; length: 15; size: few; D: TRBD1; J: TRBJ1-5; CDR3: CASSEDRGGNQPQHF; DNA: TGTGCCAGCAGTGAGGACAGGGGCGGTAATCAGCCCCAGCATTTT
V: TRBV4-3; length: 14; size: .; D: TRBD2; J: TRBJ2-7; CDR3: CASSQDWGGYEQYF; DNA: TGCGCCAGCAGCCAAGATTGGGGGGGCTACGAGCAGTACTTC
V: TRBV10-1; length: 16; size: .; D: .; J: TRBJ2-7; CDR3: CASSESKGHPTYEQYF; DNA: TGCGCCAGCAGTGAGTCGAAGGGACACCCTACCTACGAGCAGTACTTC
V: TRBV11-2; length: 14; size: once; D: .; J: TRBJ2-7; CDR3: CASSLWLLSYEQYF; DNA: TGTGCCAGCAGCTTATGGTTGTTGAGTTACGAGCAGTACTTC
V: TRBV5-1; length: 11; size: .; D: .; J: TRBJ2-3; CDR3: CASSQADTQYF; DNA: TGCGCCAGTAGCCAGGCAGATACGCAGTATTTT